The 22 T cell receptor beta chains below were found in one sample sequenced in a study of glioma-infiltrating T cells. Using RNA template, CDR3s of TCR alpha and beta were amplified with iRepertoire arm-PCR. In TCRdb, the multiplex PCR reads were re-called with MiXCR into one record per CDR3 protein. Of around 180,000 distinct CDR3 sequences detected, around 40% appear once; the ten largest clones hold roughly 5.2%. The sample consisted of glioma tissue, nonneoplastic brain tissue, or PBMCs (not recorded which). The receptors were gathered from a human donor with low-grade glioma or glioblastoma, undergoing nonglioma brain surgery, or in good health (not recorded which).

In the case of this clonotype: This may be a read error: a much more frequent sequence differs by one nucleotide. This CDR3 is CASSLSGTVEQPQHF. Here the CDR3 DNA reads TGTGCCAGCAGCCTTTCCGGGACAGTGGAACAGCCCCAGCATTTT. The V and J genes are TRBV4-2 and TRBJ1-5; TRBD1 agrees at 7 bases. This CDR3 spans 15 amino acids. J lost 7 bases, V lost 4 bases, and 10 bases had no gene match. The V gene's germline CDR1 is LGHNA and CDR2 YNFKEQ.

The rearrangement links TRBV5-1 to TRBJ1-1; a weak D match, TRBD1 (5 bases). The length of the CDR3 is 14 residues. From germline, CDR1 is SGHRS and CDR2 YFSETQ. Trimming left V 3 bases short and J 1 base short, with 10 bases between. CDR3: CASSWTTENTEAFF. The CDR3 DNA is TGCGCCAGCAGCTGGACGACAGAGAACACTGAAGCTTTCTTT.

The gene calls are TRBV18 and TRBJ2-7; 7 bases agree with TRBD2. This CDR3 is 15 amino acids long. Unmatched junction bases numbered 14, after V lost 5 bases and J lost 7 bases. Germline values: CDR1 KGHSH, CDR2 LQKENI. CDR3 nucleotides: TGTGCCAGCTCAATGCGTCGGGCGGGAGCCCAAGAGCAGTACTTC. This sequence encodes CASSMRRAGAQEQYF.

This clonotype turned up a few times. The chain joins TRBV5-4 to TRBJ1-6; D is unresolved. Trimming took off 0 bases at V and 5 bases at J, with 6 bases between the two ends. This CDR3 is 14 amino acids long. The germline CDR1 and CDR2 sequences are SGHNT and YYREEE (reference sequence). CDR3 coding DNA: TGTGCCAGCAGCTTGGGGACCCATAATTCACCCCTCCACTTT. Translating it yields CASSLGTHNSPLHF.

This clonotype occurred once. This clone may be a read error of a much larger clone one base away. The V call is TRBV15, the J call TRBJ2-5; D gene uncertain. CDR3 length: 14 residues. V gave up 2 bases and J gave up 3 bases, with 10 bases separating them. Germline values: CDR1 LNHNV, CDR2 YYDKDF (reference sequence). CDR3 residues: CATSRPVQEETQYF. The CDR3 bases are TGTGCCACCAGCAGACCGGTCCAGGAAGAGACCCAGTACTTC. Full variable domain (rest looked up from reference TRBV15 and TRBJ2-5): DAMVIQNPRYQVTQFGKPVTLSCSQTLNHNVMYWYQQKSSQAPKLLFHYYDKDFNNEADTPDNFQSRRPNTSFCFLDIRSPGLGDTAMYLCATSRPVQEETQYFGPGTRLLVL.

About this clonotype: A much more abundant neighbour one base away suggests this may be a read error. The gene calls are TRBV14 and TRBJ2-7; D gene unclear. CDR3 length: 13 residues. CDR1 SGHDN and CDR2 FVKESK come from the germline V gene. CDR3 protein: CASRQDPIYEQYF. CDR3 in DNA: TGTGCCAGCAGACAAGATCCGATCTACGAGCAGTACTTC.

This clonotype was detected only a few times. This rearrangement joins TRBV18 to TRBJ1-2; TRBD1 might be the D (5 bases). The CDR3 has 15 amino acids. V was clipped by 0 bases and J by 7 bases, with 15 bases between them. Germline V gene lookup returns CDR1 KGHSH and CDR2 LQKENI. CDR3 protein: CASSPPGGASAGYTF. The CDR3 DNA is TGTGCCAGCTCACCACCCGGCGGGGCTTCGGCTGGCTACACCTTC.

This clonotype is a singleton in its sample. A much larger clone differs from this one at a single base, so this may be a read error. CDR3 sequence: CASTPTSGSHETQYF. The CDR3 DNA reads as TGTGCCAGCACCCCGACTAGCGGGAGTCACGAGACCCAGTACTTC. The chain carries TRBV5-4 and TRBJ2-5; 12 positions agree with TRBD2. CDR3 size: 15 residues. In germline, CDR1 is SGHNT, CDR2 YYREEE (reference sequence). V was clipped by 6 bases and J by 5 bases; unmatched bases: 8.

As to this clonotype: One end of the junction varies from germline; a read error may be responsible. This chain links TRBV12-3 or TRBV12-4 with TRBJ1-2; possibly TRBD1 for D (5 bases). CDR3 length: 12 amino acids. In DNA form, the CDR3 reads TGTGCCAGCAGTTTGCGGGGTAGGGGCTGCACCTTC. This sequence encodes CASSLRGRGCTF.

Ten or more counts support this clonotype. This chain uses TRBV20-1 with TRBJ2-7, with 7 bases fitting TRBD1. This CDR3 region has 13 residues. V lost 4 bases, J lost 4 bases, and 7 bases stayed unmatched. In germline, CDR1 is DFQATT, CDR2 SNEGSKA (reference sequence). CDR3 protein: CSATKTGAYEQYF. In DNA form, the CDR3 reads TGCAGTGCTACAAAAACAGGGGCGTACGAGCAGTACTTC.

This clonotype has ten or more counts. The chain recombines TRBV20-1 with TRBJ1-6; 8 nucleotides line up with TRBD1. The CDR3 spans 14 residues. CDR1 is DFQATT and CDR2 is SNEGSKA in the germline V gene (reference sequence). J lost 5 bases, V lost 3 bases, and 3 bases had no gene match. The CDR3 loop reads CSARTGANNSPLHF. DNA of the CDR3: TGCAGTGCTAGGACAGGGGCCAATAATTCACCCCTCCACTTT.

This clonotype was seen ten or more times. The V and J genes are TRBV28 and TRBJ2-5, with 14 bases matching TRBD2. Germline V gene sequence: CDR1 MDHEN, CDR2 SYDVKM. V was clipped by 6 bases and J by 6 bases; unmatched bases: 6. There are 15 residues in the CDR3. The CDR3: CASRTRTSGRKTQYF. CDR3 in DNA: TGTGCCAGCAGAACCCGGACTAGCGGGAGGAAGACCCAGTACTTC.

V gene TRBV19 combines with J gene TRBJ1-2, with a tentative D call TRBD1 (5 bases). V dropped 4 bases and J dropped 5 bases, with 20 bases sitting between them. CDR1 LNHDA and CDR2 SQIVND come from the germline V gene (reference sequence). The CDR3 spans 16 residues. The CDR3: CASSKGPYTESYGYTF. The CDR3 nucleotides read TGTGCCAGTAGTAAGGGGCCTTACACAGAATCATATGGCTACACCTTC. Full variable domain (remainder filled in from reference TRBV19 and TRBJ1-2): DGGITQSPKYLFRKEGQNVTLSCEQNLNHDAMYWYRQDPGQGLRLIYYSQIVNDFQKGDIAEGYSVSREKKESFPLTVTSAQKNPTAFYLCASSKGPYTESYGYTFGSGTRLTVV.

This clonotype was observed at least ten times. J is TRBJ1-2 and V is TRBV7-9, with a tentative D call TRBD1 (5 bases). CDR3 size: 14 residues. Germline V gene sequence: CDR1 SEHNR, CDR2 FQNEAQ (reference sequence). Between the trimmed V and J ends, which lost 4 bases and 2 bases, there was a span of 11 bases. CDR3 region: CASSSGRQNYGYTF. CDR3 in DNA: TGTGCCAGCAGCTCCGGCAGACAGAACTATGGCTACACCTTC.

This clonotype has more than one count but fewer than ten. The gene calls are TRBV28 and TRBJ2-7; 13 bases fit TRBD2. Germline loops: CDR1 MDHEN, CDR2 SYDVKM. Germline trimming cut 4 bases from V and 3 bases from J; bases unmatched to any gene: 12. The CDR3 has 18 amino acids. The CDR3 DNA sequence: TGTGCCAGCAGTTCACCGGGACTAGCGGGACAAATGGACTACGAGCAGTACTTC. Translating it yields CASSSPGLAGQMDYEQYF. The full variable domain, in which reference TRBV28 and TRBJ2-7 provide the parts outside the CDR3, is DVKVTQSSRYLVKRTGEKVFLECVQDMDHENMFWYRQDPGLGLRLIYFSYDVKMKEKGDIPEGYSVSREKKERFSLILESASTNQTSMYLCASSSPGLAGQMDYEQYFGPGTRLTVT.

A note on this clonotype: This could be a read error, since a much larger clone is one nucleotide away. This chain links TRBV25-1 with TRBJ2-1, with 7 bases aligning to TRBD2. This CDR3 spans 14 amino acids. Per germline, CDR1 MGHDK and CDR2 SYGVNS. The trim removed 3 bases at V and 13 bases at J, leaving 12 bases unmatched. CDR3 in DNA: TGTGCCAGCAGTGACCCCTTAAGGGGAGGGCTACAGTTCTTC. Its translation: CASSDPLRGGLQFF.

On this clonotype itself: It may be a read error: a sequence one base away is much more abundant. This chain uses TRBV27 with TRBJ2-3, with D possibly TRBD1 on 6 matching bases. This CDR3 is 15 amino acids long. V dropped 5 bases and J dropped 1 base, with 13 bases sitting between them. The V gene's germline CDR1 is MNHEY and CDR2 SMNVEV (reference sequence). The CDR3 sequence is CASSEGEGGTDTQYF. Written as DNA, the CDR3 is TGTGCCAGCAGTGAGGGGGAAGGGGGCACAGATACGCAGTATTTT.

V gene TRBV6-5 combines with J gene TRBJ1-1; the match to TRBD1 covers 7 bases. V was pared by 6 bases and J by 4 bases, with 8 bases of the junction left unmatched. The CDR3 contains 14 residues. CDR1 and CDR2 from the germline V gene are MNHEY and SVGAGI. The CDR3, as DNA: TGTGCCAGCAGCCAAACAGGGGCTAGCACTGAAGCTTTCTTT. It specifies CASSQTGASTEAFF.

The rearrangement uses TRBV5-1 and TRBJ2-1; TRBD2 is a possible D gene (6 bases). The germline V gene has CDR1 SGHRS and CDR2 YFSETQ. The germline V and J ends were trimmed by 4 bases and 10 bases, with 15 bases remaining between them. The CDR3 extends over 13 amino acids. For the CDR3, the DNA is TGCGCCAGCAGCCCGGGGGTGTCCTACGAGCAGTTCTTC. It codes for CASSPGVSYEQFF.

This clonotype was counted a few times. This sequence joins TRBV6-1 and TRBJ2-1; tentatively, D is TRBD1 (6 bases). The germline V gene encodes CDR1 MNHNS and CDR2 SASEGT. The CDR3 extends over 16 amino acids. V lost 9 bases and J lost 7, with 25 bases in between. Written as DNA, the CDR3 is TGTGCCAGAACCCCATATACAGGGTGGGTAGGGAATGAGCAGTTCTTC. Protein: CARTPYTGWVGNEQFF.

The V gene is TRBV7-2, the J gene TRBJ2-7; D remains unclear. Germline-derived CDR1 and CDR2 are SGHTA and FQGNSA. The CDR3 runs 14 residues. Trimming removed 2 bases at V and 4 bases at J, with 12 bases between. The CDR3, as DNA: TGTGCCAGCAGCTTAAGCGACCGGTGGTACGAGCAGTACTTC. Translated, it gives CASSLSDRWYEQYF.

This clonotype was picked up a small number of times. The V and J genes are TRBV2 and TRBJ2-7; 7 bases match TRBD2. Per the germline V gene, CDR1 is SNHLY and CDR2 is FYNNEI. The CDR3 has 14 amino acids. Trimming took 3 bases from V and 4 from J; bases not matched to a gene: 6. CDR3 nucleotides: TGTGCCAGCAGTGAGCGGGAGTTCCTTTACGAGCAGTACTTC. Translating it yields CASSEREFLYEQYF.